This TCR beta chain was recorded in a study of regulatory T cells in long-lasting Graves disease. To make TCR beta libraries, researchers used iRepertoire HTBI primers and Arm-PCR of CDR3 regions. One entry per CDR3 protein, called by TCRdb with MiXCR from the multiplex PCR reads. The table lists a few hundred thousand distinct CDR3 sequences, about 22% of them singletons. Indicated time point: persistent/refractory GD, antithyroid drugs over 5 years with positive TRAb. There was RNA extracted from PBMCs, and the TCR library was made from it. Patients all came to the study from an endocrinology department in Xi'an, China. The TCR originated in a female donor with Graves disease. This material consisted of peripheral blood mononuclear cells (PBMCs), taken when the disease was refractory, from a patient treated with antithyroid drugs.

The chain's CDR3 is CASSSNLPGTSGGPNTGELFF. As DNA, the CDR3 is TGTGCCAGCAGTTCCAATTTACCCGGGACTAGCGGGGGGCCGAACACCGGGGAGCTGTTTTTT. The gene calls are TRBV28 and TRBJ2-2; 15 positions agree with TRBD2. J was trimmed by 0 bases and V by 4 bases; bases with no gene match: 12. This CDR3 has 21 residues. Germline CDR1 MDHEN, CDR2 SYDVKM.